The present T cell receptor beta chain was sequenced within a study of blood T cell repertoires in COVID-19. Study background: The United States, Italy and Spain provided the acute and convalescent COVID-19 samples. PBMCs, B-cell-depleted T cells, or T cells were the source of the cDNA or gDNA that made up the material.

Methods used by the authors: Reference gene primers were amplified, and this amplification served to estimate nucleated cell counts. Clones were read by immunoSEQ multiplex PCR, and TCRdb kept only the in-frame ones, dropping some. For V, J and clone size, that table is used; D and trimming come from the DNA. The sample records 60,000 or so clones, approximately 89% being singletons. This CDR3 has 15 residues. The germline V gene encodes CDR1 MNHEY and CDR2 SVGEGT. The V segment lost 4 bases and the J segment 5 bases; nucleotides outside the gene matches: 6. Sequenced: peripheral blood. The receptor comes from a man in his fifties or sixties with acute or convalescent COVID-19. The rearrangement uses TRBV6-2 or TRBV6-3 and TRBJ1-5; TRBD1 agrees at 9 bases. The CDR3 region has the DNA TGTGCCAGCAGTTCATACAGGGGGCTCGATCAGCCCCAGCATTTT. Translated: CASSSYRGLDQPQHF.